These T cell receptor beta chains were read from a single sample in a study of beta chain features in type 1 diabetes. Produced via immunoSEQ multiplex PCR; TCRdb's table is partial and in-frame only. Among 400,000 to 600,000 clones listed, around 30% were seen once. The source material was naive CD4+ T cells from blood. The origin of the receptors is a man aged 18 to 30 in good health. The CDR3 runs from the conserved cysteine through the conserved F or W. Each record gives: CDR3 length, V gene, D gene, J gene, clone size, CDR3 protein, CDR3 DNA. The D gene is left open where the match is weak. Rows may omit the clone size; those that give it use once, few, many or a size class.

14	TRBV9	-	TRBJ1-2	-	CASSVESYSYGYTF	TGTGCCAGCAGCGTAGAAAGCTATTCCTATGGCTACACCTTC
13	TRBV23-1	-	TRBJ2-2	-	CASSQGGTGELFF	TGCGCCAGCAGTCAAGGGGGTACCGGGGAGCTGTTTTTT
13	TRBV10-3	TRBD2	TRBJ2-1	-	CATGGREMNEQFF	TGTGCCACCGGAGGGCGGGAGATGAATGAGCAGTTCTTC
20	TRBV4-3	TRBD2	TRBJ2-1	-	CASSQELRGTSGSPYNEQFF	TGCGCCAGCAGCCAAGAACTCAGAGGGACTAGCGGGAGTCCGTACAATGAGCAGTTCTTC
11	TRBV20-1	-	TRBJ1-1	-	CSAFMNTEAFF	TGCAGTGCATTCATGAACACTGAAGCTTTCTTT
14	TRBV29-1	-	TRBJ2-2	few	CSVGGTSNTGELFF	TGCAGCGTCGGAGGGACATCGAACACCGGGGAGCTGTTTTTT
12	TRBV29-1	TRBD2	TRBJ2-7	few	CSAGGGNNEQYF	TGCAGCGCTGGGGGAGGGAACAACGAGCAGTACTTC
14	TRBV2	-	TRBJ1-5	few	CASRRTFSNQPQHF	TGTGCCAGCAGGAGGACATTTAGCAATCAGCCCCAGCATTTT
16	TRBV5-1	-	TRBJ2-3	few	CASSPGAASTTDTQYF	TGCGCCAGCAGCCCGGGGGCGGCTAGCACCACAGATACGCAGTATTTT
13	TRBV6-5	-	TRBJ2-7	few	CASSQGRFSEQYF	TGTGCCAGCAGTCAAGGACGGTTTAGCGAGCAGTACTTC
12	TRBV11-2	-	TRBJ2-2	-	CASSLTGGELFF	TGTGCCAGCAGCTTAACCGGCGGGGAGCTGTTTTTT
14	TRBV29-1	TRBD2	TRBJ2-3	-	CSVESGLSTDTQYF	TGCAGCGTTGAATCGGGACTAAGCACAGATACGCAGTATTTT
14	TRBV5-1	-	TRBJ2-5	once	CASSLGVYGETQYF	TGCGCCAGCAGCTTGGGAGTCTATGGAGAGACCCAGTACTTC
16	TRBV30	-	TRBJ2-1	few	CAWSVGTAISYNEQFF	TGTGCCTGGAGTGTCGGGACTGCCATTTCCTACAATGAGCAGTTCTTC
15	TRBV9	-	TRBJ1-2	few	CASSSRKEGGYGYTF	TGTGCCAGCAGCTCTCGAAAGGAGGGAGGCTATGGCTACACCTTC
16	TRBV4-2	-	TRBJ2-7	few	CASSQSTSGGSYEQYF	TGTGCCAGCAGCCAATCTACCAGCGGAGGCTCCTACGAGCAGTACTTC
20	TRBV7-8	TRBD2	TRBJ2-7	few	CASSPRWQETSGRLGHEQYF	TGTGCCAGCAGCCCGAGATGGCAAGAGACTAGCGGGAGGCTTGGCCACGAGCAGTACTTC
14	TRBV6-6	-	TRBJ2-4	few	CASSQEIAKNIQYF	TGTGCCAGCAGTCAGGAGATAGCCAAAAACATTCAGTACTTC
16	TRBV25-1	TRBD1	TRBJ2-5	few	CASSEYLGQGQETQYF	TGTGCCAGCAGTGAATACCTAGGACAGGGGCAAGAGACCCAGTACTTC
15	TRBV4-2	TRBD1	TRBJ2-5	-	CASSQEWDSQETQYF	TGTGCCAGCAGCCAAGAATGGGACAGTCAAGAGACCCAGTACTTC
12	TRBV5-4	-	TRBJ2-5	few	CASSPYQETQYF	TGTGCCAGCAGTCCGTACCAAGAGACCCAGTACTTC
14	TRBV6-6	-	TRBJ1-5	-	CASSSSSRNQPQHF	TGTGCCAGCAGTTCCTCCTCACGCAATCAGCCCCAGCATTTT
16	TRBV7-9	-	TRBJ2-1	-	CASSSWLAASYNEQFF	TGTGCCAGCAGCTCGTGGTTAGCGGCCTCCTACAATGAGCAGTTCTTC
13	TRBV10-3	-	TRBJ1-5	-	CAISEGGNQPQHF	TGTGCCATCAGTGAGGGAGGTAACCAGCCCCAGCATTTT
15	TRBV5-1	-	TRBJ2-1	once	CASRLGTEGTDEQFF	TGCGCCAGCAGACTGGGGACCGAGGGTACCGATGAGCAGTTCTTC
12	TRBV19	-	TRBJ1-1	few	CASSLWLAEAFF	TGTGCCAGTAGTCTCTGGTTGGCTGAAGCTTTCTTT
16	TRBV28	-	TRBJ2-3	few	CASTLNGGRRADTQYF	TGTGCCAGCACCCTGAACGGGGGCCGGAGGGCAGATACGCAGTATTTT
13	TRBV9	-	TRBJ2-7	-	CASSVAGSYEQYF	TGTGCCAGCAGCGTAGCCGGATCCTACGAGCAGTACTTC
11	TRBV30	-	TRBJ2-3	few	CAWTSGDTQYF	TGTGCCTGGACCTCAGGGGATACGCAGTATTTT
15	TRBV4-2	-	TRBJ2-1	-	CASTLEGWSYNEQFF	TGTGCCAGCACCCTAGAGGGTTGGTCCTACAATGAGCAGTTCTTC
14	TRBV30	-	TRBJ2-7	-	CAWSVRGSSYEQYF	TGTGCCTGGAGTGTAAGGGGCTCATCCTACGAGCAGTACTTC
15	TRBV14	-	TRBJ2-1	few	CASSQDLARSNEQFF	TGTGCCAGCAGCCAAGACCTAGCACGTTCCAATGAGCAGTTCTTC
13	TRBV2	TRBD1	TRBJ2-3	few	CASRATGVDTQYF	TGTGCCAGCAGAGCAACAGGGGTAGATACGCAGTATTTT
14	TRBV27	-	TRBJ2-3	-	CATAREWGTDTQYF	TGTGCCACTGCTCGAGAATGGGGCACAGATACGCAGTATTTT
13	TRBV14	-	TRBJ1-2	few	CASSQGPNYGYTF	TGTGCCAGCAGCCAGGGGCCCAACTATGGCTACACCTTC
16	TRBV13	TRBD2	TRBJ2-5	-	CASSIFGGSGGETQYF	TGTGCCAGCAGCATCTTCGGTGGTAGCGGGGGAGAGACCCAGTACTTC
14	TRBV6-5	-	TRBJ2-5	few	CASKPAELQETQYF	TGTGCCAGCAAACCAGCGGAGCTCCAAGAGACCCAGTACTTC
14	TRBV28	TRBD1	TRBJ2-7	-	CASSLRDRVYEQYF	TGTGCCAGCAGTCTCCGGGACAGGGTCTACGAGCAGTACTTC
16	TRBV9	-	TRBJ2-2	-	CASSVHRDSVPGELFF	TGTGCCAGCAGCGTACACCGGGACTCAGTGCCCGGGGAGCTGTTTTTT
12	TRBV28	-	TRBJ2-1	few	CASSLLGPEQFF	TGTGCCAGCAGTTTATTAGGACCAGAGCAGTTCTTC
13	TRBV7-2	-	TRBJ1-2	-	CASSLESTYGYTF	TGTGCCAGCAGCTTAGAGTCCACCTATGGCTACACCTTC
15	TRBV12-5	-	TRBJ2-1	few	CASGRKQGINNEQFF	TGTGCTAGTGGCAGAAAGCAGGGAATTAACAATGAGCAGTTCTTC
12	TRBV30	-	TRBJ2-1	few	CACRNPYNEQFF	TGTGCCTGCAGGAATCCATACAATGAGCAGTTCTTC
13	TRBV30	-	TRBJ2-7	few	CAWSGTLSYEQYF	TGTGCCTGGAGCGGGACCTTGTCCTACGAGCAGTACTTC
15	TRBV7-9	-	TRBJ2-6	few	CASNGQSSGANVLTF	TGTGCCAGCAACGGCCAAAGCTCTGGGGCCAACGTCCTGACTTTC